This T cell receptor beta chain appears in the sequencing data of a study of CD8+ T cells in alopecia areata. V was shortened by 1 base and J by 0 bases, with 6 bases between the two germline ends. Germline assignment: CDR1 SEHNR and CDR2 FQNEAQ (reference sequence). This CDR3 comprises 14 residues. Sequencing used cDNA as its template, made by extracting RNA and reverse transcribing it. Assay: immunoSEQ multiplex PCR; the TCRdb copy retains only in-frame clones and omits some. Seen here are about 98,000 clones, around 44% observed once, and the top ten hold roughly 0.79%. Sampling of alopecia areata patients yielded lesional scalp punch biopsies as well as peripheral blood. PBMC-derived CD4+ and CD8+ T cells were sorted.

Source material: CD4+ T cells sorted from blood. J is TRBJ1-1 and V is TRBV7-9; D call uncertain. The sequence was obtained from a human donor with alopecia areata. Here the CDR3 DNA reads TGTGCCAGCAGCTTAGATGCTGTGAACACTGAAGCTTTCTTT. Its protein product is CASSLDAVNTEAFF.